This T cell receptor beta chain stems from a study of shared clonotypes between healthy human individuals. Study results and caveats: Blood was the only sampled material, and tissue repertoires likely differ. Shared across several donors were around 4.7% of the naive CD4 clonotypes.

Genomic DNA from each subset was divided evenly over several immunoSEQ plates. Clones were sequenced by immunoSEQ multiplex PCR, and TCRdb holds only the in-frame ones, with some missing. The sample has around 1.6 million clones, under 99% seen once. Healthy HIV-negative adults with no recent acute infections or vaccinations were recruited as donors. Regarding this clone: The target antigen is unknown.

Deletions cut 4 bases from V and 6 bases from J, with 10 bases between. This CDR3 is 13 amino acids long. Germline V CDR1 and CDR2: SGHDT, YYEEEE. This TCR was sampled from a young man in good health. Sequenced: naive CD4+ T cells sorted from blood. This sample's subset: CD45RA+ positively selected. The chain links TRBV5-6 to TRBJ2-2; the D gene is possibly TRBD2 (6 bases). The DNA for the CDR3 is TGTGCCAGCAGCCGGGACTCTCCCGGGGAGCTGTTTTTT. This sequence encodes CASSRDSPGELFF.